The 14 T cell receptor beta chains presented below share a single source sample, sequenced in a study of shared clonotypes between healthy human individuals. It was CD45RO-negative cells, positively selected for CCR7, that made up naive CD8 cells, with terminally differentiated effector memory CD45RA+ cells excluded. The method was immunoSEQ multiplex PCR; TCRdb's version includes in-frame clones alone and lacks a portion of them. The sample lists about 2.2 million clones, around 93% seen once, with less than 2% in the top ten. The sequenced sample was naive CD8+ T cells from PBMCs. Source of these receptors: a man between 18 and 35 years old in good health. Some clones in this sample may be carry-over from other donors' samples.

The V and J genes are TRBV25-1 and TRBJ2-2; D is undetermined. Trimming pared 1 base from V and 6 bases from J, leaving 9 bases between. The CDR3 covers 14 residues. Germline V gene sequence: CDR1 MGHDK, CDR2 SYGVNS. CDR3 DNA: TGTGCCAGCAGTGAATCGGAGTTGCCCGGGGAGCTGTTTTTT. This sequence encodes CASSESELPGELFF.

This chain joins TRBV7-8 and TRBJ1-2; 7 bases align to TRBD1. The CDR3 runs to 13 residues. Trimming cost V 5 bases and J 4 bases; bases outside gene matches: 4. The germline gives CDR1 SGHVS, CDR2 FQNEAQ. For the CDR3, the DNA is TGTGCCAGCAGCCCAGGGACAGTCTATGGCTACACCTTC. Its protein is CASSPGTVYGYTF.

V usage is TRBV2 and J usage is TRBJ2-7, with D possibly matching TRBD2 (5 bases). CDR3 length: 13 amino acids. V lost 6 bases and J lost 2, with 11 bases in between. CDR1 SNHLY and CDR2 FYNNEI come from the germline V gene. The DNA of the CDR3 is TGTGCCAGCAGAATTAACGGGGCCTACGAGCAGTACTTC. It specifies CASRINGAYEQYF. Looking up the rest from reference TRBV2 and TRBJ2-7 gives the full variable domain: EPEVTQTPSHQVTQMGQEVILRCVPISNHLYFYWYRQILGQKVEFLVSFYNNEISEKSEIFDDQFSVERPDGSNFTLKIRSTKLEDSAMYFCASRINGAYEQYFGPGTRLTVT.

The J gene is TRBJ2-2, the V gene TRBV4-2; D is possibly TRBD1 (6 bases). Germline CDR1 reads LGHNA; CDR2 reads YNFKEQ. The CDR3 totals 17 residues. V shed 6 bases and J shed 1 base, with 18 bases lying between them. CDR3 protein: CASSQSAGTLNTGELFF. The CDR3 DNA follows: TGTGCCAGCAGTCAATCTGCCGGGACACTGAACACCGGGGAGCTGTTTTTT.

The chain couples TRBV9 to TRBJ1-2, with D unclear. V was cut by 0 bases and J by 5 bases, with 29 bases left in between. Germline V gene lookup returns CDR1 SGDLS and CDR2 YYNGEE. CDR3 size: 20 residues. Here the CDR3 reads CASSVEGNPPGQATTYGYTF. As DNA, the CDR3 is TGTGCCAGCAGCGTAGAAGGTAATCCCCCTGGCCAGGCGACGACTTATGGCTACACCTTC.

The rearrangement joins TRBV15 to TRBJ1-3, with a possible D match to TRBD1 (6 bases). V lost 5 bases, J lost 0 bases, and 8 bases lay in between. The length of the CDR3 is 14 residues. Germline CDR1 is LNHNV and CDR2 is YYDKDF (reference sequence). CDR3 in DNA: TGTGCCACCAGCCGGACAGCCTCTGGAAACACCATATATTTT. The encoded protein is CATSRTASGNTIYF.

This clone was counted once. Other DNA sequences in this specimen translate into the identical CDR3. CDR3 sequence (DNA): TGTGCCAGCAGCGTTAGCGGGAGCAGCACAGATACGCAGTATTTT. It translates to CASSVSGSSTDTQYF. The rearrangement uses TRBV9 and TRBJ2-3, with 9 bases aligning to TRBD2. Trimming cost V 2 bases and J 0 bases; bases outside gene matches: 1. The CDR3 is 15 residues long. Germline V gene lookup returns CDR1 SGDLS and CDR2 YYNGEE.

The genes are TRBV27 and TRBJ2-7; 8 bases match TRBD2. The CDR3 covers 17 residues. Germline CDR1 reads MNHEY; CDR2 reads SMNVEV (reference sequence). Trimming at V came to 7 bases and at J to 2 bases, leaving 16 bases not matched to a gene. Here the CDR3 reads CASTPVGTRGSAYEQYF. For the CDR3, the DNA is TGTGCCAGCACCCCCGTGGGGACTAGGGGTTCGGCCTACGAGCAGTACTTC.

This clone has a single count. The V gene is TRBV5-4, the J gene TRBJ2-7; 9 bases match TRBD2. The CDR3 loop spans 15 amino acids. In germline, CDR1 is SGHNT, CDR2 YYREEE (reference sequence). V dropped 1 base and J dropped 5; count of bases not matched to a gene: 7. Here the CDR3 reads CASSLRAREGDEQYF. The CDR3 nucleotides read TGTGCCAGCAGCTTGAGGGCGCGGGAGGGGGACGAGCAGTACTTC.

A single count supports this clone. The V and J genes are TRBV7-8 and TRBJ2-3; TRBD1 matches 10 bases. V was pared by 1 base and J by 5 bases, with 9 bases of the junction left unmatched. The CDR3 has 17 residues. Per the germline V gene, CDR1 is SGHVS and CDR2 is FQNEAQ. The CDR3: CASSLDETGGRRDTQYF. The CDR3 DNA sequence: TGTGCCAGCAGCTTAGATGAGACAGGGGGCCGCAGAGATACGCAGTATTTT.

On this clone itself: The sample contains more than one DNA sequence encoding this CDR3. The V call is TRBV30, the J call TRBJ2-7; D gene ambiguous. Trimming pared 0 bases from V and 0 bases from J, leaving 3 bases between. Germline CDR1 GTSNPN, CDR2 SVGIG (reference sequence). This CDR3 has 12 residues. CDR3 sequence (DNA): TGTGCCTGGAGTGTTAGCTCCTACGAGCAGTACTTC. This gives the protein CAWSVSSYEQYF.

Comment on this clone: This may be a read error: a much more frequent sequence differs by one nucleotide. This specimen includes other DNA sequences encoding the same CDR3. The chain couples TRBV7-2 to TRBJ2-7, with D uncertain. With 5 bases removed from V and 0 bases from J, the gap between germline ends came to 2 bases. The CDR3 covers 11 residues. Germline loops: CDR1 SGHTA, CDR2 FQGNSA. The CDR3 loop reads CASSISYEQYF. CDR3 sequence (DNA): TGTGCCAGCAGCATCTCCTACGAGCAGTACTTC.

The V call is TRBV28, the J call TRBJ1-5, with no clear D. The CDR3 runs to 14 residues. The V and J ends lost 9 bases and 0 bases respectively, with 12 bases between them. Germline V gene sequence: CDR1 MDHEN, CDR2 SYDVKM. CDR3 DNA sequence: TGTGCCAGTCAGGTCGGGATTAGCAATCAGCCCCAGCATTTT. It translates to CASQVGISNQPQHF.

The genes are TRBV6-1 and TRBJ2-1; no clear D. This CDR3 is 14 amino acids long. CDR1 and CDR2 from the germline V gene are MNHNS and SASEGT. V was pared by 1 base and J by 9 bases, with 13 bases between. This CDR3 reads CASSEGWGLVEQFF. The CDR3 DNA follows: TGTGCCAGCAGTGAAGGATGGGGTTTGGTTGAGCAGTTCTTC.